This record concerns one TCR beta chain sequence. Its antigen is not known. Participants had chemo-refractory metastatic non-small-cell lung cancer and were treated with focal radiation plus ipilimumab CTLA-4 blockade. Libraries were prepared by immunoSEQ multiplex PCR; TCRdb keeps only in-frame clonotypes and omits some of them. The repertoire holds 90,000 to 130,000 clones, with approximately 80% as singletons. This sample is drawn from a study of radiotherapy plus CTLA-4 blockade in lung cancer. The wider study: Of the patients, 15% to 20% showed objective responses and roughly 31% attained disease control. General study findings and limits: Early blood T cell clone changes and increased post-radiation serum interferon-beta were reportedly the strongest response predictors. Peripheral blood showed expansion of tumor-derived TCR clones after radiotherapy and ipilimumab.

The CDR3 is 15 residues long. The germline V gene has CDR1 SGHTA and CDR2 FQGTGA. Trimming at V came to 6 bases and at J to 5 bases, leaving 6 bases not matched to a gene. This rearrangement joins TRBV7-3 to TRBJ2-5; 13 bases align to TRBD2. Sample: peripheral blood, taken from a patient treated with radiotherapy plus ipilimumab. The TCR comes from a human donor with non-small cell lung cancer that progressed on radiotherapy plus ipilimumab. Some clones in this sample may be carry-over from other donors' samples. The CDR3 DNA sequence: TGTGCCAGCAGTCAGGGGACTAGCGGGGCTGAGACCCAGTACTTC. Protein: CASSQGTSGAETQYF.